The rows below give T cell receptor beta chains drawn from one sample of a study of blood T cell repertoires in COVID-19. This table comes from immunoSEQ multiplex PCR, and its TCRdb copy is limited to in-frame clones, with some not included. Found here are roughly 250,000 clones, 85% to 90% of them singletons; the top ten hold approximately 12%. Sequencing input: peripheral blood. The receptors originated from a woman in her thirties with COVID-19, enrolled during active disease. Both conserved end residues are part of each CDR3. A D gene is named only where the DNA matches it firmly. For some rows the clone size is stated as once, few or many, or as a class when expanded; others skip it.

d_gene,j_gene,abundance,v_gene,CDR3nt,CDR3aa
.,TRBJ1-3,.,TRBV7-9,TGTGCCAGCAGCTCCAGGGGTCAACGCTCTGGAAACACCATATATTTT,CASSSRGQRSGNTIYF
.,TRBJ2-5,few,TRBV11-2,TGTGCCAGCAGCTCTGGAATGGGGAGCCAAGAGACCCAGTACTTC,CASSSGMGSQETQYF
.,TRBJ2-7,.,TRBV5-3,TGTGCCAGAAGCTTCGGTCCAGGGTGGTACGAGCAGTACTTC,CARSFGPGWYEQYF
.,TRBJ1-5,.,TRBV15,TGTGCCACCAGCAGAGCTGGGGCGAGCGGCAATCAGCCCCAGCATTTT,CATSRAGASGNQPQHF
.,TRBJ1-2,.,TRBV29-1,TGCAGCGTTGACAGGGGCTATGGCTACACCTTC,CSVDRGYGYTF
.,TRBJ1-4,.,TRBV20-1,TGCAGTGCTAGTTCCAGTACGCATGAACTGTTTTTT,CSASSSTHELFF
TRBD1,TRBJ1-4,.,TRBV4-2,TGTGCCAGCAGCCAGCCCACAGGGACAGGGTTTTACGAAAAACTGTTTTTT,CASSQPTGTGFYEKLFF
.,TRBJ2-1,few,TRBV2,TGTGCCGTCGACAGCTACAATGAGCAGTTCTTC,CAVDSYNEQFF
.,TRBJ2-1,.,TRBV7-8,TGTGCCACACTATGGGGAGTGAGGGGGAGTGACAATGAGCAGTTCTTC,CATLWGVRGSDNEQFF
.,TRBJ1-5,.,TRBV7-8,TGTGCCAGCAGCTTAGGCCGGGTCTCCGGGCGGGCAAATCAGCCCCAGCATTTT,CASSLGRVSGRANQPQHF
TRBD1,TRBJ1-2,.,TRBV6-5,TGTGCCAGCAGGGACAGGCCCTATGGCTACACCTTC,CASRDRPYGYTF
TRBD1,TRBJ1-2,.,TRBV10-3,TGTGCCATCAGTGGGGGCCCGACAGGGGGCGTCTACGGCTACACCTTC,CAISGGPTGGVYGYTF
TRBD1,TRBJ1-5,.,TRBV6-1,TGTGCCAGCAGTGAACGGTCCAGGGGGACAGAGCAGCCCCAGCATTTT,CASSERSRGTEQPQHF
TRBD2,TRBJ2-3,once,TRBV18,TGTGCCAGCTCACCTCGGGGGGGGATAATCACAGATACGCAGTATTTT,CASSPRGGIITDTQYF
TRBD1,TRBJ1-4,.,TRBV5-6,TGTGCCAGCAGCTCCGACAGGGTCGAAAAACTGTTTTTT,CASSSDRVEKLFF
.,TRBJ1-1,.,TRBV11-1,TGTGCCAGCAGCTTAGATGGAGCGGTGAACACTGAAGCTTTCTTT,CASSLDGAVNTEAFF
.,TRBJ2-1,once,TRBV6-1,TGTGCCAGCAGTGATACAGAACAGGGAGTGAGCTACAATGAGCAGTTCTTC,CASSDTEQGVSYNEQFF
TRBD1,TRBJ2-3,.,TRBV6-5,TGTGCCAGCAGTTACGGGACAGGGGCGTCAGATACGCAGTATTTT,CASSYGTGASDTQYF
.,TRBJ2-1,large,TRBV2,TGTGCCAGCAGCTACGACAATGAGCAGTTCTTC,CASSYDNEQFF
.,TRBJ1-1,.,TRBV4-1,TGCGCCAGCAGCCAAGAAGGGCCTCGGGGTGAAGCTTTCTTT,CASSQEGPRGEAFF
.,TRBJ2-5,.,TRBV6-5,TGTGCCAGCGGAGGGGGCCTCGGGACCCAGTACTTC,CASGGGLGTQYF
TRBD2,TRBJ2-5,.,TRBV5-1,TGCGCCAGCAGCATAGGGACTAGCGGGGGGCCCCAGGAGACCCAGTACTTC,CASSIGTSGGPQETQYF
TRBD2,TRBJ2-5,.,TRBV2,TGTGCCAGCAGGAAGACTAGCGGGGGGCAAGAGACCCAGTACTTC,CASRKTSGGQETQYF
.,TRBJ1-1,.,TRBV14,TGTGCCAGCAGCCAAGTTGCGGTGGACACTGAAGCTTTCTTT,CASSQVAVDTEAFF
.,TRBJ1-2,.,TRBV6-6,TGTGCCAGCAGTCACACCCCAATCCCCAGGGGATCTAACTATGGCTACACCTTC,CASSHTPIPRGSNYGYTF
.,TRBJ1-4,.,TRBV3-1/TRBV3-2,TGTGCCAGCAGGGGGCCGTCTAATGAAAAACTGTTTTTT,CASRGPSNEKLFF
.,TRBJ1-1,.,TRBV7-9,TGTGCCACCAGGGAGATGAACACTGAAGCTTTCTTT,CATREMNTEAFF
.,TRBJ1-1,.,TRBV6-5,TGTGCCAGCACTCGGTACACTGAAGCTTTCTTT,CASTRYTEAFF
.,TRBJ2-2,.,TRBV19,TGTGCCAGTTCCTGGGGGGGGCCGAACACCGGGGAGCTGTTTTTT,CASSWGGPNTGELFF
.,TRBJ1-1,few,TRBV6-5,TGTGCCAGCAGTTATAGCCAAAACACTGAAGCTTTCTTT,CASSYSQNTEAFF
.,TRBJ1-1,.,TRBV19,TGTGCCAGTAGTATGGGGGGGCCTGAAGCTTTCTTT,CASSMGGPEAFF
.,TRBJ2-3,.,TRBV24-1,TGTGCCACCAGTGATTGGGCGGATACGCAGTATTTT,CATSDWADTQYF
.,TRBJ1-3,.,TRBV6-5,TGTGCCAGCAGCCTACAGTTCTCTGGAAACACCATATATTTT,CASSLQFSGNTIYF
.,TRBJ2-3,.,TRBV19,TGTGCCAGTAGTATAGGGCGGGTCACAGATACGCAGTATTTT,CASSIGRVTDTQYF
.,TRBJ2-7,.,TRBV6-6,TGTGCCAGCAGTTACTCGTACGGCGAGCAGTACTTC,CASSYSYGEQYF
.,TRBJ2-7,once,TRBV6-1,TGTGCCAGCAGTGACAACTACGAGCAGTACTTC,CASSDNYEQYF
.,TRBJ2-3,.,TRBV6-4,TGTGCCAGCAGTGACTTGCCCGGGGGTACAACAGATACGCAGTATTTT,CASSDLPGGTTDTQYF
.,TRBJ2-2,.,TRBV7-9,TGTGCCAGCAGCGGTGACAGACTCGGGGAGCTGTTTTTT,CASSGDRLGELFF
TRBD1,TRBJ1-1,.,TRBV19,TGTGCCAGTACGACAGGGTCGACTGAAGCTTTCTTT,CASTTGSTEAFF
.,TRBJ1-5,.,TRBV7-8,TGTGCCAGCAGCTTCTATCCGGGACAGCCCCAGCATTTT,CASSFYPGQPQHF
.,TRBJ2-7,.,TRBV7-9,TGTGCCAGCAGCTCGACAGTCTCCTACGAGCAGTACTTC,CASSSTVSYEQYF
.,TRBJ2-7,.,TRBV7-2,TGTGCCAGCAGCCCCACGCCGAGTGACTCCTACGAGCAGTACTTC,CASSPTPSDSYEQYF
TRBD2,TRBJ2-3,.,TRBV5-3,TGTGCCAGAAGCTTCCTAGCGGGGAGAGAACCCCCCAGTCGTACGCAGTATTTT,CARSFLAGREPPSRTQYF
.,TRBJ2-7,.,TRBV6-5,TGTGCCAGCTTAGGTACAGGGTCGTCCTACGAGCAGTACTTC,CASLGTGSSYEQYF
TRBD2,TRBJ2-1,.,TRBV19,TGTGCCAGTAGTATAGGTTCCTCTCCACTAGCGGGGGGCGAGGATGAGCAGTTCTTC,CASSIGSSPLAGGEDEQFF
.,TRBJ1-2,.,TRBV28,TGTGCCAGCAAAATATTGGGGGGATCTGGCTACACCTTC,CASKILGGSGYTF
.,TRBJ1-2,.,TRBV7-2,TGTGCCAGCAGTAGTAACAGGGACCCCTACACCTTC,CASSSNRDPYTF
TRBD2,TRBJ2-3,.,TRBV28,TGTGCCAGCAGTCGACTAGCGGGGGGCCGAGATACGCAGTATTTT,CASSRLAGGRDTQYF
.,TRBJ1-5,.,TRBV19,TGTGCCAGTAGTTCGACAGGATCCATATATCAGCCCCAGCATTTT,CASSSTGSIYQPQHF
.,TRBJ1-2,.,TRBV11-2,TGTGCCAGCAGCTTGGCAGGACAGTTGGCTGGCTACACCTTC,CASSLAGQLAGYTF
.,TRBJ1-6,.,TRBV10-3,TGTGCCATCCGAGGGCGGCCCGGGGGTTCACCCCTCCACTTT,CAIRGRPGGSPLHF
.,TRBJ1-3,.,TRBV11-2,TGTGCCAGCAGCTTAGATGGCTTGAGAAACACCATATATTTT,CASSLDGLRNTIYF
TRBD2,TRBJ2-5,.,TRBV6-5,TGTGCCAGCAGTTACTTGGGGGGGGAAGAGACCCAGTACTTC,CASSYLGGEETQYF
.,TRBJ2-1,.,TRBV27,TGTGCCAGCAGTTTATGGGCAGGGGAGAATAGTGATGAGCAGTTCTTC,CASSLWAGENSDEQFF